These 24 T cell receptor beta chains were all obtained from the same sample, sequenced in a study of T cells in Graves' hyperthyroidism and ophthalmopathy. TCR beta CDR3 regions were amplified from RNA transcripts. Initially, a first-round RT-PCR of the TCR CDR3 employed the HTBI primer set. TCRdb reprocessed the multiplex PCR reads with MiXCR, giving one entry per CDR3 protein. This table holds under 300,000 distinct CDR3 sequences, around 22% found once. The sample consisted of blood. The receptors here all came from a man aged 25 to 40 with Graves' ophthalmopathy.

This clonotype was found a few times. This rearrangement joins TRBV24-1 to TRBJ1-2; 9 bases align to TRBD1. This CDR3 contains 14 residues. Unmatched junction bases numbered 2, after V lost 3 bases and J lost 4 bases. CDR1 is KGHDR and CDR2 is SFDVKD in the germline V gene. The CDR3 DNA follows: TGTGCCACCAGTGATCAGACAGGGGGCTATGGCTACACCTTC. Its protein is CATSDQTGGYGYTF.

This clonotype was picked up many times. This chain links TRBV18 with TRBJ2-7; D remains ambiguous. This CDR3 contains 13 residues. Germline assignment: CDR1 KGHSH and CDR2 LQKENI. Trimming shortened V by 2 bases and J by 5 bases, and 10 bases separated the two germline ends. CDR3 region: CASSPTRQNEQYF. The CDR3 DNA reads TGTGCCAGCTCACCAACGCGGCAGAACGAGCAGTACTTC.

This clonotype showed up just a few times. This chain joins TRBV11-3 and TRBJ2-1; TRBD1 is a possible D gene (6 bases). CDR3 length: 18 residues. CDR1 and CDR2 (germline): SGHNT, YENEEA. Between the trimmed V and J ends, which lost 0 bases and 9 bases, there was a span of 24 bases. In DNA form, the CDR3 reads TGTGCCAGCAGCTTAGAAAGGGGGAGCTTACTTTTACGTCGTGAGCAGTTCTTC. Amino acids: CASSLERGSLLLRREQFF.

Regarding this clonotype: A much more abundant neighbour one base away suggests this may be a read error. The chain's CDR3 is CAGSQQLAGTDTQYF. In DNA, the CDR3 is TGTGCCGGCAGCCAGCAGTTGGCAGGCACAGATACGCAGTATTTT. The V call is TRBV3-1, the J call TRBJ2-3; D is uncertain. Per germline, CDR1 LGHDT and CDR2 YNNKEL (reference sequence). This CDR3 comprises 15 residues.

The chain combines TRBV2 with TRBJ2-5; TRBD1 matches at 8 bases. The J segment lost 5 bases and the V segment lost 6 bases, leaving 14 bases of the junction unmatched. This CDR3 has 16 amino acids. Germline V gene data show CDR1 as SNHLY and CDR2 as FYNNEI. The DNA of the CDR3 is TGTGCCAGCAGGCGCGCCGGACAGGGAGGACGGGAGACCCAGTACTTC. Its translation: CASRRAGQGGRETQYF.

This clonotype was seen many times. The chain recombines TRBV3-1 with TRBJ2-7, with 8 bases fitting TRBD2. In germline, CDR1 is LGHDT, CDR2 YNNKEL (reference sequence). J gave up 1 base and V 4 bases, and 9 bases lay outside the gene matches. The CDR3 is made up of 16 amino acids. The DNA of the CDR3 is TGTGCCAGCAGCCCCCCACCGGGACTAGGTTCCTACGAGCAGTACTTC. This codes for CASSPPPGLGSYEQYF.

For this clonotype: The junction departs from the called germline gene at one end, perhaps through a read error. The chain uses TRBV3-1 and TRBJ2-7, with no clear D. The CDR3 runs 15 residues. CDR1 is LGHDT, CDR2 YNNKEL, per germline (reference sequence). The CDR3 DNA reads TGTGTCAGCAGCCAAGGCCCCAGGTCATCCTACGAGCAGTACTTC. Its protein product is CVSSQGPRSSYEQYF.

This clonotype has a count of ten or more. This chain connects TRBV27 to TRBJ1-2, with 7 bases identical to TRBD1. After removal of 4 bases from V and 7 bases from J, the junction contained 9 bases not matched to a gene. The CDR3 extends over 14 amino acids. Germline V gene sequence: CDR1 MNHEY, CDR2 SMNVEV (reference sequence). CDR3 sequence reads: CASSYLSGGFGYTF. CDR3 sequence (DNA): TGTGCCAGCAGTTACCTGTCAGGGGGGTTTGGCTACACCTTC.

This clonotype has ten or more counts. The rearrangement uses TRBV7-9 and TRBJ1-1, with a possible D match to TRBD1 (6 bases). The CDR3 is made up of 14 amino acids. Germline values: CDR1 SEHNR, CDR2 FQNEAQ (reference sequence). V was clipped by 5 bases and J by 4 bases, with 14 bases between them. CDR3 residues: CASSLQGAATEAFF. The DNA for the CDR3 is TGTGCCAGCAGCCTACAGGGTGCGGCCACTGAAGCTTTCTTT. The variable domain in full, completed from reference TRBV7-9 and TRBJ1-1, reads DTGVSQNPRHKITKRGQNVTFRCDPISEHNRLYWYRQTLGQGPEFLTYFQNEAQLEKSRLLSDRFSAERPKGSFSTLEIQRTEQGDSAMYLCASSLQGAATEAFFGQGTRLTVV.

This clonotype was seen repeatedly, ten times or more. The CDR3 DNA follows: TGTGCCAGCAGCTTAGGTAGAGGGTTGAACACTGAAGCTTTCTTT. It specifies CASSLGRGLNTEAFF. The chain is built from TRBV11-2 and TRBJ1-1; the D is unclear. Deletions cut 1 base from V and 0 bases from J, with 9 bases between. Germline V gene sequence: CDR1 SGHAT, CDR2 FQNNGV. The length of the CDR3 is 15 residues. Using reference TRBV11-2 and TRBJ1-1 for the parts outside the CDR3, the full variable domain is EAGVAQSPRYKIIEKRQSVAFWCNPISGHATLYWYQQILGQGPKLLIQFQNNGVVDDSQLPKDRFSAERLKGVDSTLKIQPAKLEDSAVYLCASSLGRGLNTEAFFGQGTRLTVV.

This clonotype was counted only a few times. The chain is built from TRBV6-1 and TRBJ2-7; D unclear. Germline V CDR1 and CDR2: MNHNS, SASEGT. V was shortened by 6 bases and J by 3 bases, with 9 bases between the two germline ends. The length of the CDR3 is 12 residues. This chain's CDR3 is CASSNGIYEQYF. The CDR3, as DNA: TGTGCCAGCAGCAACGGAATCTACGAGCAGTACTTC.

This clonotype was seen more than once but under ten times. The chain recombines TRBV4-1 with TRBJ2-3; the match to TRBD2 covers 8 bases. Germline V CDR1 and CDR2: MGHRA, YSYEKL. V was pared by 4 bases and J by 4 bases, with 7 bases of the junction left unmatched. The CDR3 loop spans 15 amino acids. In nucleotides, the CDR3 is TGCGCCAGCAGCCCGAACAGCGGGAGTTCAGATACGCAGTATTTT. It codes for CASSPNSGSSDTQYF.

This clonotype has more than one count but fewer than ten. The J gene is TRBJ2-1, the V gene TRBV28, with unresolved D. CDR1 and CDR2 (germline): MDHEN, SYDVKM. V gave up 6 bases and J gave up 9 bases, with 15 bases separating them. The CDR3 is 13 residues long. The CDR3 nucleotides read TGTGCCAGCAGACCTTCGGTAAGGCCTGAGCAGTTCTTC. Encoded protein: CASRPSVRPEQFF.

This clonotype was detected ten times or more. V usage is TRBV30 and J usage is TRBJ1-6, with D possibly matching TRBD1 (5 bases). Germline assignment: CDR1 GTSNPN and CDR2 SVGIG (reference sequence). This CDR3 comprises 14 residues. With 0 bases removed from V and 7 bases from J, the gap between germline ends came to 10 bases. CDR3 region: CAWSVGAGNSPLHF. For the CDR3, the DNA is TGTGCCTGGAGTGTTGGGGCAGGGAATTCACCCCTCCACTTT.

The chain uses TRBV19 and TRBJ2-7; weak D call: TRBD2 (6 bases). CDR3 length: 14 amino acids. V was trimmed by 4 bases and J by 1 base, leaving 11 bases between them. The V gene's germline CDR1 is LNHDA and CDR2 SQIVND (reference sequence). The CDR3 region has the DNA TGTGCCAGTAGTAGTCGCGGGATGTCCTACGAGCAGTACTTC. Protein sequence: CASSSRGMSYEQYF.

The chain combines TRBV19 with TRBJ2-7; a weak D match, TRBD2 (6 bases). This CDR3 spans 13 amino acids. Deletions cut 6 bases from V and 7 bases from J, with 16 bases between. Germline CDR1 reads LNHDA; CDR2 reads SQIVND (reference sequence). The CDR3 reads CASSGRRVEEQYF. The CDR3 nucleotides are TGTGCCAGTAGCGGGAGAAGAGTCGAGGAGCAGTACTTC.

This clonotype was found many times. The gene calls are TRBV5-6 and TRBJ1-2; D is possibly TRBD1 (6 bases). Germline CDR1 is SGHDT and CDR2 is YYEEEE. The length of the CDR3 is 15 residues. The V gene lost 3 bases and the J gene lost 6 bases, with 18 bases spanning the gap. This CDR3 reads CASSWEARGKDGYTF. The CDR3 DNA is TGTGCCAGCAGCTGGGAGGCCAGGGGTAAAGATGGCTACACCTTC. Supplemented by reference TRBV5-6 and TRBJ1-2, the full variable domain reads DAGVTQSPTHLIKTRGQQVTLRCSPKSGHDTVSWYQQALGQGPQFIFQYYEEEERQRGNFPDRFSGHQFPNYSSELNVNALLLGDSALYLCASSWEARGKDGYTFGSGTRLTVV.

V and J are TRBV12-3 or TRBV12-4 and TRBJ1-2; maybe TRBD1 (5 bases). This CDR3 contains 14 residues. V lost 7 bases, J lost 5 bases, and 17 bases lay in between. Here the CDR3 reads CASTRGQEAYGYTF. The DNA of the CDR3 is TGTGCCAGCACTCGGGGCCAAGAAGCTTATGGCTACACCTTC.

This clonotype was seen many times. The CDR3 sequence: CASSYEPPTYGYTF. As DNA, the CDR3 is TGTGCCAGCAGTTACGAGCCGCCCACCTATGGCTACACCTTC. This chain links TRBV6-6 with TRBJ1-2; D ambiguous. V was cut by 2 bases and J by 4 bases, with 11 bases left in between. Germline V lookup: CDR1 MNHNY, CDR2 SVGAGI (reference sequence). There are 14 residues in the CDR3.

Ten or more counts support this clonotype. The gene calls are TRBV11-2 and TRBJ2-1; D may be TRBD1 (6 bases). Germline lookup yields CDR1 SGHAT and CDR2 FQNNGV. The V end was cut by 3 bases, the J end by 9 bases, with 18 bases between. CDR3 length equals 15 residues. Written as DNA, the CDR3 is TGTGCCAGCAGCTTCGACAGACCTTTAGGGGGTGAGCAGTTCTTC. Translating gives CASSFDRPLGGEQFF.

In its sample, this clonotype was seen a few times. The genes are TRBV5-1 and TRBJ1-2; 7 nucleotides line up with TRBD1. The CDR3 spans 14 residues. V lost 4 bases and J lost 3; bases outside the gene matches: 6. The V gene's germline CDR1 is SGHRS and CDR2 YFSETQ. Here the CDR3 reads CASSTQGQYYGYTF. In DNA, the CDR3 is TGCGCCAGCAGCACACAGGGACAGTACTATGGCTACACCTTC.

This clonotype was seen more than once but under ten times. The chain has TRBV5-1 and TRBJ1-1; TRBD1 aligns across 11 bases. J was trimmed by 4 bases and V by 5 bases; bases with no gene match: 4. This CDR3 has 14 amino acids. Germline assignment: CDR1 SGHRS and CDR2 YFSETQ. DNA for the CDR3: TGCGCCAGCAGACCCGGGACAGGGGGCACTGAAGCTTTCTTT. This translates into CASRPGTGGTEAFF.

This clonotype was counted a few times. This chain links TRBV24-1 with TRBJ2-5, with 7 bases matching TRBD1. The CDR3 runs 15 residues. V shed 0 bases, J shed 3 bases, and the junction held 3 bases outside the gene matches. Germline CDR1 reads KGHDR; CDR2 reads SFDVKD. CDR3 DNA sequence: TGTGCCACCAGTGATTTGGGGACAGTTAAAGAGACCCAGTACTTC. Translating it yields CATSDLGTVKETQYF.

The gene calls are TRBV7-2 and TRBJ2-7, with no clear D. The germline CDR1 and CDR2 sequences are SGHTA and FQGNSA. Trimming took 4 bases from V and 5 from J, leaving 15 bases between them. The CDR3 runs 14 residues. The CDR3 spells CASSSRRSRNEQYF. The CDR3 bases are TGTGCCAGCAGCTCCCGAAGAAGCCGAAACGAGCAGTACTTC. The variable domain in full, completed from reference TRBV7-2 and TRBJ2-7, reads GAGVSQSPSNKVTEKGKDVELRCDPISGHTALYWYRQSLGQGLEFLIYFQGNSAPDKSGLPSDRFSAERTGGSVSTLTIQRTQQEDSAVYLCASSSRRSRNEQYFGPGTRLTVT.